This is a list of T cell receptor beta chains from one sample in a study of identical twins. MiXCR, run by TCRdb on the 5' RACE reads, gives a single entry per CDR3 protein. The data show some 730,000 distinct CDR3 sequences, with 15% to 20% seen just once and around 14% held by the top ten. This sample was shared with a second study, whose subject was T cells expressing NK-cell markers.

Sequencing was performed on PBMCs. The receptor source for this set is a woman between 18 and 30 years old in good health. Both conserved end residues are part of each CDR3. D genes are given only for firm matches. The size field is filled for only some rows; it gives once, few, many or a size class.

D | J | size | V | CDR3 | DNA
. | TRBJ2-2 | few | TRBV5-1 | CASSGGQANTGELFF | TGCGCCAGCAGCGGGGGACAAGCGAACACCGGGGAGCTGTTTTTT
TRBD2 | TRBJ2-7 | . | TRBV20-1 | CSAWGLHRHEQYF | TGCAGTGCCTGGGGACTACACCGGCACGAGCAGTACTTC
TRBD2 | TRBJ2-1 | . | TRBV11-2 | CASSLVGGRASGGLAPFF | TGTGCCAGCAGCTTAGTAGGAGGTCGGGCTAGCGGGGGTCTCGCTCCGTTCTTC
TRBD2 | TRBJ2-7 | . | TRBV7-2 | CASSPRLAATNYEQYF | TGTGCCAGCAGCCCGCGACTAGCGGCGACAAACTACGAGCAGTACTTC
. | TRBJ2-2 | many | TRBV12-3/TRBV12-4 | CASSLIPGTGELFF | TGTGCCAGCAGTCTTATCCCAGGCACCGGGGAGCTGTTTTTT
. | TRBJ2-5 | . | TRBV18 | CASSPQDSQETQYF | TGTGCCAGCTCACCGCAAGACTCTCAAGAGACCCAGTACTTC
TRBD2 | TRBJ2-1 | few | TRBV20-1 | CSALAGGGEQFF | TGCAGTGCCCTAGCGGGAGGGGGTGAGCAGTTCTTC
. | TRBJ2-7 | . | TRBV7-8 | CASSLGNTLYEQYF | TGTGCCAGCAGCTTAGGAAACACGCTATACGAGCAGTACTTC
. | TRBJ2-6 | few | TRBV6-1 | CASSTVSSGANVLTF | TGTGCCAGCAGTACAGTTAGCTCTGGGGCCAACGTCCTGACTTTC
. | TRBJ1-2 | . | TRBV30 | CAWSLSAGQGYTF | TGTGCCTGGAGTCTCTCGGCAGGGCAGGGCTACACCTTC
TRBD2 | TRBJ2-1 | few | TRBV10-1 | CASRTSGGSFNEQFF | TGCGCCAGCAGGACTAGCGGGGGGAGTTTTAATGAGCAGTTCTTC
. | TRBJ2-3 | few | TRBV11-3 | CASSPHGGADTRYF | TGTGCCAGCAGCCCCCATGGCGGCGCAGATACGCGGTATTTT
TRBD2 | TRBJ2-5 | few | TRBV5-1 | CASSPGTSGGKETQYF | TGCGCCAGCAGCCCCGGGACTAGCGGGGGTAAAGAGACCCAGTACTTC
TRBD2 | TRBJ2-1 | . | TRBV20-1 | CSATNLAGGREQFF | TGCAGTGCCACTAATCTAGCGGGGGGGCGCGAGCAGTTCTTC
. | TRBJ2-5 | . | TRBV2 | CASSAWVWETQYF | TGTGCCAGCAGTGCTTGGGTTTGGGAGACCCAGTACTTC
. | TRBJ1-6 | . | TRBV2 | CARRDSENSPLHF | TGTGCCAGGCGGGACTCAGAGAATTCACCCCTCCACTTT
TRBD2 | TRBJ2-1 | . | TRBV4-3 | CASSPDFGLAGLQFF | TGCGCCAGCAGCCCTGACTTCGGACTAGCGGGCTTGCAGTTCTTC
TRBD2 | TRBJ2-3 | . | TRBV6-1 | CASSEYHPIAGGTDTQYF | TGTGCCAGCAGCGAATACCACCCCATAGCGGGAGGCACAGATACGCAGTATTTT
. | TRBJ2-5 | few | TRBV10-3 | CAIRASQKETQYF | TGTGCCATCAGGGCGTCTCAGAAAGAGACCCAGTACTTC
. | TRBJ2-7 | . | TRBV20-1 | CSARDFLYEQYF | TGCAGTGCTAGAGATTTTCTGTACGAGCAGTACTTC
TRBD1 | TRBJ2-5 | . | TRBV7-7 | CAKAKGAGETQYF | TGTGCTAAGGCTAAGGGGGCAGGAGAGACCCAGTACTTC
TRBD2 | TRBJ2-1 | . | TRBV10-3 | CAISPGTSGVNEQFF | TGTGCCATCAGTCCCGGGACTAGCGGGGTCAATGAGCAGTTCTTC
. | TRBJ2-3 | . | TRBV9 | CASSVYPGGTDTQYF | TGTGCCAGCAGCGTTTACCCGGGGGGCACAGATACGCAGTATTTT
TRBD1 | TRBJ1-3 | . | TRBV12-3/TRBV12-4 | CAGTGSGNTIYF | TGTGCCGGGACAGGCTCTGGAAACACCATATATTTT
TRBD1 | TRBJ2-3 | . | TRBV25-1 | CASRGTGASTDTQYF | TGTGCCAGCAGGGGGACAGGGGCTAGCACAGATACGCAGTATTTT
. | TRBJ2-2 | few | TRBV5-5 | CASSRTAGQDTGELFF | TGTGCCAGCAGCCGAACCGCGGGTCAAGACACCGGGGAGCTGTTTTTT
. | TRBJ1-5 | . | TRBV10-3 | CAISDPTGGNQPQHF | TGTGCCATCAGCGACCCTACCGGTGGCAATCAGCCCCAGCATTTT
. | TRBJ2-2 | . | TRBV12-5 | CASGLVVAATGELFF | TGTGCTAGTGGTTTGGTAGTAGCCGCCACCGGGGAGCTGTTTTTT
. | TRBJ2-3 | . | TRBV29-1 | CSPTVADTQYF | TGCAGCCCCACGGTGGCCGATACGCAGTATTTT
. | TRBJ2-7 | . | TRBV7-9 | CASSLRRRDLYEQYF | TGTGCCAGCAGCCTCCGACGGCGGGATCTCTACGAGCAGTACTTC
. | TRBJ1-3 | many | TRBV12-3/TRBV12-4 | CASLNGLSGNTIYF | TGTGCCAGCCTCAACGGCCTCTCTGGAAACACCATATATTTT
. | TRBJ2-3 | . | TRBV7-2 | CASSFGRTSTDTQYF | TGTGCCAGCAGCTTCGGGAGAACTTCAACAGATACGCAGTATTTT
TRBD1 | TRBJ1-1 | . | TRBV6-1 | CASYRDRRTEAFF | TGTGCCAGCTACCGGGACAGGAGAACTGAAGCTTTCTTT
. | TRBJ2-2 | . | TRBV5-1 | CASSFWTEDTGELFF | TGCGCCAGCAGCTTCTGGACAGAAGACACCGGGGAGCTGTTTTTT
TRBD2 | TRBJ2-7 | many | TRBV20-1 | CSARDHGSGRRYEQYF | TGCAGTGCTAGAGATCACGGGAGCGGGAGGCGATACGAGCAGTACTTC
. | TRBJ1-1 | . | TRBV20-1 | CSARDPKGWTEAFF | TGCAGTGCTAGAGATCCGAAAGGATGGACTGAAGCTTTCTTT
. | TRBJ1-2 | few | TRBV6-5 | CASSYDPGAGDYGYTF | TGTGCCAGCAGTTACGACCCAGGGGCTGGAGACTATGGCTACACCTTC
. | TRBJ2-1 | few | TRBV9 | CASSVSADTYNEQFF | TGTGCCAGCAGCGTCTCCGCGGACACATACAATGAGCAGTTCTTC
. | TRBJ2-7 | . | TRBV5-1 | CASSGETGLSSYEQYF | TGCGCCAGCAGCGGGGAAACAGGCTTGAGCTCCTACGAGCAGTACTTC
. | TRBJ2-6 | . | TRBV7-9 | CASSSDGLSGANVLTF | TGTGCCAGCAGCTCGGACGGTCTCTCTGGGGCCAACGTCCTGACTTTC
. | TRBJ2-3 | . | TRBV29-1 | CSVTGRDTQYF | TGCAGCGTGACGGGACGTGATACGCAGTATTTT
. | TRBJ2-1 | many | TRBV7-9 | CASSIQGSYEQFF | TGTGCCAGCAGCATACAGGGAAGTTATGAGCAGTTCTTC
. | TRBJ1-1 | few | TRBV5-6 | CASSSGRLGTEAFF | TGTGCCAGCAGCTCAGGACGGTTGGGCACTGAAGCTTTCTTT